This T cell receptor (beta chain) was sequenced during a study of a mutant IDH1 vaccine in newly diagnosed glioma. Across the whole study: Most patients had radiochemotherapy with temozolomide before enrollment; others had one alone. Study findings and constraints: Shifts in the top peripheral T cell clonotypes seemed unrelated to pseudoprogression.

Data came from immunoSEQ multiplex PCR; TCRdb stores just in-frame clones and leaves some out. The sample contains 20,000 to 25,000 clones, approximately 86% of which appear only once. From germline, CDR1 is MNHEY and CDR2 SVGAGI. V trimming: 5 bases; J trimming: 2 bases; junction bases outside the gene matches: 6. The CDR3 runs 15 residues. Regarding time point: baseline, week 1 (first vaccination visit). Treatment described: pre-vaccination baseline after standard-of-care therapy. For this clone: Its antigen is undetermined.

The chain links TRBV6-5 to TRBJ1-3; TRBD1 agrees at 7 bases. The sequenced sample was PBMCs, obtained from a glioma patient treated with radiotherapy, temozolomide or both. The origin of this receptor is a man between 35 and 55 years old with glioma. In DNA form, the CDR3 reads TGTGCCAGCAGTAAACCGACAGGGACTGGAAACACCATATATTTT. Amino acids: CASSKPTGTGNTIYF.